The present T cell receptor (beta chain) was sequenced within a study of Ad26.COV2.S vaccination and SARS-CoV-2 variants. General observations from the study: It is possible that the TCR breadth and depth analyses underestimated the total T cell responses.

This CDR3 region has 15 residues. The V and J ends lost 3 bases and 0 bases respectively, with 11 bases between them. Per germline, CDR1 MDHEN and CDR2 SYDVKM. As to treatment: 19 received Ad26.COV2.S at low or high dose, single or two shots; about 5 received placebo; per-sample allocation not given. Vaccine and placebo recipients were sampled on day 63 after the first injection. Generated by immunoSEQ multiplex PCR, the TCRdb table keeps only in-frame clones and is missing some. The sample lists 300,000 to 450,000 clones; approximately 84% were seen once. This clone was seen only a few times. Its target is unknown.

This chain connects TRBV28 to TRBJ1-1; D is ambiguous. The receptor's source is a person aged 18-60 years who received the Ad26.COV2.S COVID-19 vaccine or a placebo. Sequenced material: peripheral blood, taken in a trial of Ad26.COV2.S vaccine versus placebo. CDR3 in amino acids: CASSFLDGMNTEAFF. DNA for the CDR3: TGTGCCAGCAGTTTTCTAGACGGCATGAACACTGAAGCTTTCTTT. Full variable domain (outside the CDR3, taken from reference TRBV28 and TRBJ1-1): DVKVTQSSRYLVKRTGEKVFLECVQDMDHENMFWYRQDPGLGLRLIYFSYDVKMKEKGDIPEGYSVSREKKERFSLILESASTNQTSMYLCASSFLDGMNTEAFFGQGTRLTVV.